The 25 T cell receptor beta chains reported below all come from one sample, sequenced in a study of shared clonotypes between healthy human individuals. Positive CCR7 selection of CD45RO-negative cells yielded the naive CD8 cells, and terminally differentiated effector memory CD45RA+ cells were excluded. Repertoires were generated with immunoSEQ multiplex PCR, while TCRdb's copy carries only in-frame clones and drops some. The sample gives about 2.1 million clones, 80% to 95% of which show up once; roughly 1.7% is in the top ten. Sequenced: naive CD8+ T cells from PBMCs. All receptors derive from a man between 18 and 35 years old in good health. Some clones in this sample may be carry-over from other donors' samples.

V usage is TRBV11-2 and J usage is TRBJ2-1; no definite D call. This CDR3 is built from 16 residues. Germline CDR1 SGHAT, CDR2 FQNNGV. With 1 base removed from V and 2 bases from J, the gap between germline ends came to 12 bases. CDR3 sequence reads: CASSLGVGRTYNEQFF. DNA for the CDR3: TGTGCCAGCAGCTTAGGAGTCGGCAGGACCTACAATGAGCAGTTCTTC.

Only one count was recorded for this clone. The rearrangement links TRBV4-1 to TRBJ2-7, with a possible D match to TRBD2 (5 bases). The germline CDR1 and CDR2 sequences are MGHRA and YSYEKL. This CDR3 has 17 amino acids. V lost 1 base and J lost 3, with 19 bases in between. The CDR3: CASSQGGSVSVYYEQYF. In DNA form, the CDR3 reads TGCGCCAGCAGCCAAGGGGGTTCGGTTAGCGTCTACTACGAGCAGTACTTC.

The CDR3 DNA reads TGCAGCGTTGAAGGCGGGAGTGTAGATACGCAGTATTTT. Amino acid sequence: CSVEGGSVDTQYF. The genes are TRBV29-1 and TRBJ2-3; TRBD2 matches 7 bases. Trimming took 1 base from V and 5 from J; bases not matched to a gene: 3. The CDR3 covers 13 residues. The germline V gene has CDR1 SQVTM and CDR2 ANQGSEA.

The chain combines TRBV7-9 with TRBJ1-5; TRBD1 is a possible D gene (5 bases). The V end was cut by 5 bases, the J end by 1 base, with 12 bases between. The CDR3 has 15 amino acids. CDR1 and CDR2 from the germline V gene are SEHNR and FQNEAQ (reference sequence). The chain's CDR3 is CASSAFRGSNQPQHF. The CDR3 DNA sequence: TGTGCCAGCAGCGCATTCCGGGGGAGCAATCAGCCCCAGCATTTT.

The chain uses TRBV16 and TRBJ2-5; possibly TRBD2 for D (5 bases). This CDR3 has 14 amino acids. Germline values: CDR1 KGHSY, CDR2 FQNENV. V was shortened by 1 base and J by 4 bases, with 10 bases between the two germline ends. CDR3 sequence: CASSQFIRGETQYF. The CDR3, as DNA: TGTGCCAGCAGCCAATTTATACGGGGAGAGACCCAGTACTTC.

CDR3: CASSLELVTPLTEAFF. The CDR3 nucleotides are TGTGCCAGCAGCTTAGAGTTAGTGACTCCACTCACTGAAGCTTTCTTT. V usage is TRBV7-9 and J usage is TRBJ1-1, with D uncertain. The CDR3 runs 16 residues. Trimming left V 1 base short and J 4 bases short, with 16 bases between. Looked up from germline, CDR1 is SEHNR and CDR2 is FQNEAQ (reference sequence).

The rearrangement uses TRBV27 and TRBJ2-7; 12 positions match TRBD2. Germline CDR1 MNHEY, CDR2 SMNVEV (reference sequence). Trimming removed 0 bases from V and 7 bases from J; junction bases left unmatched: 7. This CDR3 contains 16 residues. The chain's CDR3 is CASSLSSASGRVEQYF. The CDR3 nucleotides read TGTGCCAGCAGTTTATCTTCGGCTAGCGGGAGGGTGGAGCAGTACTTC.

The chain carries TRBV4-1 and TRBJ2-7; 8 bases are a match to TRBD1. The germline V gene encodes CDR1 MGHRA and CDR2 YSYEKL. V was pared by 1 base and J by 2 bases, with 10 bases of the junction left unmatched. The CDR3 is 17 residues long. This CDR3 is CASSQAPPGQVPYEQYF. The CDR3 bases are TGCGCCAGCAGCCAAGCCCCGCCGGGACAGGTGCCCTACGAGCAGTACTTC.

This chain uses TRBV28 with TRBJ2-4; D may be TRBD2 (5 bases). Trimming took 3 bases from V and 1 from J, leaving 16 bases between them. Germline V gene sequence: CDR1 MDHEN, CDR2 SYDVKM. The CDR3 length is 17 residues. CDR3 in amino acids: CASSLVRLLGAKNIQYF. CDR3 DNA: TGTGCCAGCAGTTTGGTTCGACTACTGGGGGCCAAAAACATTCAGTACTTC. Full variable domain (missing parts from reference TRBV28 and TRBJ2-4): DVKVTQSSRYLVKRTGEKVFLECVQDMDHENMFWYRQDPGLGLRLIYFSYDVKMKEKGDIPEGYSVSREKKERFSLILESASTNQTSMYLCASSLVRLLGAKNIQYFGAGTRLSVL.

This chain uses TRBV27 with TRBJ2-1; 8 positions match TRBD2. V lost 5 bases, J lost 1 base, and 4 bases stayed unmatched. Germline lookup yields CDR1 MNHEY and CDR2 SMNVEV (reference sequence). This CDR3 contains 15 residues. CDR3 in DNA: TGTGCCAGCAGTCGGAGCGGGGGTTCCTACAATGAGCAGTTCTTC. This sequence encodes CASSRSGGSYNEQFF.

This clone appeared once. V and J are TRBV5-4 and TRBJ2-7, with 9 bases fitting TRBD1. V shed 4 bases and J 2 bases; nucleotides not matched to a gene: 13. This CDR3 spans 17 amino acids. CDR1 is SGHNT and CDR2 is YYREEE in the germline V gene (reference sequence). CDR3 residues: CASSPEKGQGETYEQYF. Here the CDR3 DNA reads TGTGCCAGCAGCCCAGAGAAGGGACAGGGTGAAACCTACGAGCAGTACTTC.

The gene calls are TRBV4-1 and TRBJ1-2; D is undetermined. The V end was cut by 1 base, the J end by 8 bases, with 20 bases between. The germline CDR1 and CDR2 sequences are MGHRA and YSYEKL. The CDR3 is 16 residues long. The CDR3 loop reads CASSQAPPAGVFGYTF. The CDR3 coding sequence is TGCGCCAGCAGCCAAGCCCCACCCGCGGGAGTCTTCGGCTACACCTTC.

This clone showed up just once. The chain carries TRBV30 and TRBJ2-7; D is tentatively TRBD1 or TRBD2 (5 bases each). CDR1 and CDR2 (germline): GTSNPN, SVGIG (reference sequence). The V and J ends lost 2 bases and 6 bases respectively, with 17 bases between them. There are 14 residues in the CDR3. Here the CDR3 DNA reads TGTGCCTGGAGTTTCGGGGCGAGATGGGGCGAGCAGTACTTC. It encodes CAWSFGARWGEQYF.

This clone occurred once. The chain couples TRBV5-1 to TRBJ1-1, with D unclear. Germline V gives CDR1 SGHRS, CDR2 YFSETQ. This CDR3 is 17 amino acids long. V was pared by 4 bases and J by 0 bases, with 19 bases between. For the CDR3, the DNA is TGCGCCAGCAGCCTTCCGGATGGGGATACGATGAACACTGAAGCTTTCTTT. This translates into CASSLPDGDTMNTEAFF.

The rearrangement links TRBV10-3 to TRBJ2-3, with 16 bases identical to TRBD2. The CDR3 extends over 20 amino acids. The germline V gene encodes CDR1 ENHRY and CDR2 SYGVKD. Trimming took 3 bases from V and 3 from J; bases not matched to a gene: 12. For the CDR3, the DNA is TGTGCCATCAGTGACCCCGCCCGGGGACTAGCGGGAGGGCCGACAGATACGCAGTATTTT. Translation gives CAISDPARGLAGGPTDTQYF.

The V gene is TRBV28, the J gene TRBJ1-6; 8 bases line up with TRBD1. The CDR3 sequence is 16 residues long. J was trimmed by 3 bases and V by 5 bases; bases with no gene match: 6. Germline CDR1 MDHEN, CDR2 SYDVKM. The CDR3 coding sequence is TGTGCCAGCAGTGGGAGGACAGGGCTCTATAATTCACCCCTCCACTTT. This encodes CASSGRTGLYNSPLHF.

The CDR3 is CASSSTRGGSGNTIYF. The CDR3 coding sequence is TGTGCCAGCAGCTCGACCAGGGGAGGATCTGGAAACACCATATATTTT. The V gene is TRBV7-9, the J gene TRBJ1-3, with D perhaps TRBD1 (6 bases). This CDR3 has 16 residues. Germline V gene sequence: CDR1 SEHNR, CDR2 FQNEAQ (reference sequence). Trimming pared 4 bases from V and 1 base from J, leaving 14 bases between.

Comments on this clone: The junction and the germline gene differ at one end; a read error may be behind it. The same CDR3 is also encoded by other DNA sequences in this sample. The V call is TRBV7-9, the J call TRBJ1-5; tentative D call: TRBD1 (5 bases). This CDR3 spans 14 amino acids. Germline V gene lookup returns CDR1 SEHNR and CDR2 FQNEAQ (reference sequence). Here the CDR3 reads CASSLAGYNQPQHF. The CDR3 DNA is TGTGCCAGCAGCCTAGCAGGGTATAATCAGCCCCAGCATTTT. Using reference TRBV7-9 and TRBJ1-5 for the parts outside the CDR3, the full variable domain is DTGVSQNPRHKITKRGQNVTFRCDPISEHNRLYWYRQTLGQGPEFLTYFQNEAQLEKSRLLSDRFSAERPKGSFSTLEIQRTEQGDSAMYLCASSLAGYNQPQHFGDGTRLSIL.

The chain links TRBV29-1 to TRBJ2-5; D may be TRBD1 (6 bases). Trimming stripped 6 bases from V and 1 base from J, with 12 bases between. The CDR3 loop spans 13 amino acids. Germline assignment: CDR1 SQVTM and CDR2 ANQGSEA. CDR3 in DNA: TGCAGCGTAAAGACAGGAATCCAAGAGACCCAGTACTTC. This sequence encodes CSVKTGIQETQYF.

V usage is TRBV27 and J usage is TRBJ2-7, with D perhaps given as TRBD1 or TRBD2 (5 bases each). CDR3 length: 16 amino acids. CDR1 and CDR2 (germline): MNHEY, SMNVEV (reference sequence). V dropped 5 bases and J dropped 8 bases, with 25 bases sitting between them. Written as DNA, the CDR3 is TGTGCCAGCAGTGTAAGCCTGGGACGCGGGTTAAATCAGCAGTACTTC. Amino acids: CASSVSLGRGLNQQYF.

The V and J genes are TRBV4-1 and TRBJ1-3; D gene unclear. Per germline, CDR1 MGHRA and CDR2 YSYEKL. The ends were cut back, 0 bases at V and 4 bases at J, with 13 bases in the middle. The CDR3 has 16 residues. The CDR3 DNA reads TGCGCCAGCAGCCAAGATCCAGCTCTCTGGGGAAACACCATATATTTT. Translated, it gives CASSQDPALWGNTIYF.

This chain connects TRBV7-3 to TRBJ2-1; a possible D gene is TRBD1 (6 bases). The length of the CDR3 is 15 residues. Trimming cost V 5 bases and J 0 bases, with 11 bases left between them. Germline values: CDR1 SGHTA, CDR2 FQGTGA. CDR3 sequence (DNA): TGTGCCAGCAGCCCAACCAGGGGCTCCTACAATGAGCAGTTCTTC. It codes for CASSPTRGSYNEQFF.

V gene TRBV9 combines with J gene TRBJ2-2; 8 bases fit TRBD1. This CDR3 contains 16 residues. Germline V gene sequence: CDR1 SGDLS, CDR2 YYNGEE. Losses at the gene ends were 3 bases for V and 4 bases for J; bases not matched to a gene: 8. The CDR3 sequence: CASSANRGISTGELFF. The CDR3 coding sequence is TGTGCCAGCAGCGCCAACAGGGGGATAAGCACCGGGGAGCTGTTTTTT.

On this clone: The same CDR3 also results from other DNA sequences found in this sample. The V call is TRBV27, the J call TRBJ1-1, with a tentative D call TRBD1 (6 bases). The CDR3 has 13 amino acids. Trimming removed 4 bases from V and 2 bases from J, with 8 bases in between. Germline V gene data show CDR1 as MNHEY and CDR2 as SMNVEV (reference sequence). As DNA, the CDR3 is TGTGCCAGCAGTTCGGGACAAAACACTGAAGCTTTCTTT. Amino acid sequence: CASSSGQNTEAFF.

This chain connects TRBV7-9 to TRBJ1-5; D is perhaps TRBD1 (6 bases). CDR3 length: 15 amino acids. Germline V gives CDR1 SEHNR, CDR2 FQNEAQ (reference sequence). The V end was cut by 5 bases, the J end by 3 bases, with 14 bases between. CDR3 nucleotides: TGTGCCAGCAGCCCAGCTGGGGGACACAATCAGCCCCAGCATTTT. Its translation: CASSPAGGHNQPQHF.